The 18 T cell receptor beta chains given below trace back to one sample, sequenced in a study of blood T cell repertoires in COVID-19. Clones were sequenced by immunoSEQ multiplex PCR, and TCRdb holds only the in-frame ones, with some missing. The sample shows over 30,000 clones, about 88% of them seen only once. Sequenced sample: peripheral blood. All receptors come from a man between 65 and 85 years old with acute or convalescent COVID-19.

V usage is TRBV9 and J usage is TRBJ2-7; TRBD2 might be the D (5 bases). The germline V gene has CDR1 SGDLS and CDR2 YYNGEE. The V end was cut by 4 bases, the J end by 10 bases, with 21 bases between. This CDR3 spans 14 amino acids. In DNA, the CDR3 is TGTGCCAGCAGCCCCGACTCCAGACCGGGAAAACAGTACTTC. Its translation is CASSPDSRPGKQYF.

In this sample, this clone turned up a few times. The genes are TRBV3-1 (or the pseudogene TRBV3-2) and TRBJ1-2; 7 positions agree with TRBD1. In germline, CDR1 is LGHDT, CDR2 YNNKEL (reference sequence). This CDR3 spans 16 amino acids. The J segment lost 8 bases and the V segment lost 0 bases, leaving 12 bases of the junction unmatched. The chain's CDR3 is CASSQERRQGSGGYTF. CDR3 nucleotide sequence: TGTGCCAGCAGCCAAGAGAGAAGACAGGGTTCAGGAGGCTACACCTTC.

This clone was observed a few times. The chain joins TRBV4-3 to TRBJ2-5; D may be TRBD1 (6 bases). Trimming removed 0 bases at V and 5 bases at J, with 10 bases between. The germline CDR1 and CDR2 sequences are LGHNA and YSLEER. CDR3 length: 14 amino acids. DNA for the CDR3: TGCGCCAGCAGCCAAGATCCGAGGGGGGAGACCCAGTACTTC. It yields the protein CASSQDPRGETQYF.

The chain carries TRBV6-6 and TRBJ2-1, with TRBD1 matching over 11 bases. J lost 10 bases, V lost 6 bases, and 8 bases had no gene match. The CDR3 consists of 14 residues. Germline loops: CDR1 MNHNY, CDR2 SVGAGI (reference sequence). This CDR3 is CASRQGQGGLEQFF. CDR3 nucleotide sequence: TGTGCCAGCAGGCAGGGACAGGGGGGTTTGGAGCAGTTCTTC.

The chain recombines TRBV10-3 with TRBJ1-5; a weak D match, TRBD1 (6 bases). The CDR3 consists of 13 residues. Germline CDR1 and CDR2: ENHRY and SYGVKD. V was trimmed by 10 bases and J by 6 bases, leaving 16 bases between them. The CDR3 here is CATTPRGSQPQHF. DNA of the CDR3: TGTGCCACGACCCCCAGGGGATCTCAGCCCCAGCATTTT.

The gene calls are TRBV5-6 and TRBJ1-3; D unclear. V dropped 4 bases and J dropped 2 bases, with 16 bases sitting between them. Per the germline V gene, CDR1 is SGHDT and CDR2 is YYEEEE. CDR3 length: 16 residues. The CDR3 reads CASSPPVGQAGNTIYF. The CDR3 nucleotides read TGTGCCAGCAGCCCTCCGGTTGGCCAGGCTGGAAACACCATATATTTT.

This clone has a single count. The V gene is TRBV9, the J gene TRBJ1-1, with a possible D match to TRBD1 (6 bases). The ends were cut back, 5 bases at V and 2 bases at J, with 16 bases in the middle. The germline V gene encodes CDR1 SGDLS and CDR2 YYNGEE. CDR3 length equals 15 residues. CDR3 DNA sequence: TGTGCCAGCAGTTATCGGTCAGGGGTAAACACTGAAGCTTTCTTT. This gives the protein CASSYRSGVNTEAFF.

The V call is TRBV7-6, the J call TRBJ2-7; 7 bases agree with TRBD1. V lost 1 base, J lost 3 bases, and 6 bases stayed unmatched. The CDR3 length is 15 residues. CDR1 SGHVS and CDR2 FNYEAQ come from the germline V gene. The CDR3 is CASSLVGTDIYEQYF. For the CDR3, the DNA is TGTGCCAGCAGCTTAGTAGGGACAGACATCTACGAGCAGTACTTC.

J is TRBJ1-1 and V is TRBV19, with 11 bases lining up with TRBD1. CDR1 and CDR2 from the germline V gene are LNHDA and SQIVND (reference sequence). This CDR3 has 15 residues. With 5 bases clipped from V and 4 bases from J, the junction kept 6 bases outside the gene matches. CDR3 sequence: CASSAWDRGSTEAFF. CDR3 coding DNA: TGTGCCAGTAGTGCCTGGGACAGGGGGTCCACTGAAGCTTTCTTT.

The chain is built from TRBV6-2 or TRBV6-3 and TRBJ2-5, with D possibly TRBD1 on 5 matching bases. The CDR3 has 14 amino acids. The germline gives CDR1 MNHEY, CDR2 SVGEGT. V was cut by 4 bases and J by 0 bases, with 9 bases left in between. The DNA of the CDR3 is TGTGCCAGCAGTTTCCTCAGGGACCAAGAGACCCAGTACTTC. Protein: CASSFLRDQETQYF.

The chain recombines TRBV7-2 with TRBJ2-3; 9 bases fit TRBD2. The CDR3 has 16 amino acids. Germline CDR1 SGHTA, CDR2 FQGNSA. With V trimmed by 8 bases and J by 2 bases, 11 bases remained unmatched. The CDR3 DNA reads TGTGCCAGCGACAAGGGGCTAGCGGGGTTCACAGATACGCAGTATTTT. This sequence encodes CASDKGLAGFTDTQYF.

This clone has only one observation. V usage is TRBV19 and J usage is TRBJ2-5, with TRBD1 matching 10 bases. In germline, CDR1 is LNHDA, CDR2 SQIVND (reference sequence). The CDR3 length is 15 residues. Losses at the gene ends were 6 bases for V and 5 bases for J; bases not matched to a gene: 9. The CDR3 coding sequence is TGTGCCAGTAGGCCCGGGACAGGGGCCGCGGAGACCCAGTACTTC. It specifies CASRPGTGAAETQYF.

V is TRBV7-9 and J is TRBJ2-3; TRBD2 might be the D (5 bases). CDR3 length: 13 residues. With 3 bases removed from V and 2 bases from J, the gap between germline ends came to 6 bases. Germline CDR1 reads SEHNR; CDR2 reads FQNEAQ (reference sequence). This CDR3 reads CASSLTNTDTQYF. The CDR3 nucleotides read TGTGCCAGCAGCTTGACTAACACAGATACGCAGTATTTT.

The chain employs TRBV10-1 and TRBJ2-3, with D perhaps TRBD1 (5 bases). The ends were cut back, 2 bases at V and 2 bases at J, with 8 bases in the middle. CDR3 length equals 14 residues. Germline assignment: CDR1 WNHNN and CDR2 SYGVQD (reference sequence). In DNA, the CDR3 is TGCGCCAGCAGTGAGGACAGAACCACAGATACGCAGTATTTT. Its protein product is CASSEDRTTDTQYF.

CDR3 in DNA: TGTGCCAGCAGTGAAGGATGGGCTGGGGGCCAGCCCCAGCATTTT. Residues: CASSEGWAGGQPQHF. This chain joins TRBV2 and TRBJ1-5, with D possibly TRBD1 on 6 matching bases. Trimming took off 1 base at V and 7 bases at J, with 14 bases between the two ends. Germline V gives CDR1 SNHLY, CDR2 FYNNEI. This CDR3 has 15 residues. The whole variable domain, remainder taken from reference TRBV2 and TRBJ1-5, is EPEVTQTPSHQVTQMGQEVILRCVPISNHLYFYWYRQILGQKVEFLVSFYNNEISEKSEIFDDQFSVERPDGSNFTLKIRSTKLEDSAMYFCASSEGWAGGQPQHFGDGTRLSIL.

The chain couples TRBV6-6 to TRBJ1-1; 7 nucleotides align to TRBD1. Germline V gene lookup returns CDR1 MNHNY and CDR2 SVGAGI (reference sequence). This CDR3 has 13 residues. The V gene end was trimmed by 4 bases and the J gene end by 10 bases; junction bases not matched to a gene: 9. CDR3 DNA sequence: TGTGCCAGCAGTTTAGCAGGGGGAGTTGTAGCTTTCTTT. Protein: CASSLAGGVVAFF.

V gene TRBV3-1 (or the pseudogene TRBV3-2) combines with J gene TRBJ1-5; D may be TRBD1 (5 bases). Germline values: CDR1 LGHDT, CDR2 YNNKEL (reference sequence). The ends were cut back, 1 base at V and 9 bases at J, with 7 bases in the middle. CDR3 size: 12 residues. This CDR3 reads CASSQAGLPQHF. The CDR3 nucleotides read TGTGCCAGCAGCCAAGCAGGGCTGCCCCAGCATTTT.

This clone was counted between two and nine times. The chain combines TRBV5-1 with TRBJ2-7; maybe TRBD1 (6 bases). The germline V gene encodes CDR1 SGHRS and CDR2 YFSETQ. The ends were cut back, 0 bases at V and 3 bases at J, with 13 bases in the middle. The CDR3 is 15 residues long. Here the CDR3 reads CASSLGQGSYYEQYF. The CDR3, as DNA: TGCGCCAGCAGCTTGGGGCAGGGGTCCTACTACGAGCAGTACTTC.